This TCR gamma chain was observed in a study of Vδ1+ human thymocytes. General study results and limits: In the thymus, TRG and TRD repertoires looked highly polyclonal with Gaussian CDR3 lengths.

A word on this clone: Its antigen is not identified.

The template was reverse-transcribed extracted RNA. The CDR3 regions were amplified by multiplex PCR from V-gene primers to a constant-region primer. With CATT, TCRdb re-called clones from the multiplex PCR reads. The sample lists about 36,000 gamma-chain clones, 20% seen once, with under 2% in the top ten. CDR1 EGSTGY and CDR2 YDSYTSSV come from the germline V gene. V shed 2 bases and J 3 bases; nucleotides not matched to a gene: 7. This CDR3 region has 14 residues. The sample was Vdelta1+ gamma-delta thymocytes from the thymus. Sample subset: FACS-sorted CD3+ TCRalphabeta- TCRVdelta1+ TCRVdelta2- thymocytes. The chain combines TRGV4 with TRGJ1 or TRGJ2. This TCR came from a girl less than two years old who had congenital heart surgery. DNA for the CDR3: TGTGCCACCTGGGATGCTCTTCCTTATTATAAGAAACTCTTT. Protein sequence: CATWDALPYYKKLF.